This TCR beta chain originates from a study of beta chain features in type 1 diabetes (dated by TCRdb to between 2017 and 2018). With regard to the full study: No differences in mean age, gender distribution, total cell number or subset yield were found between patients and healthy donors. A total of approximately 99,000,000 sorted cells were examined across all samples, and RNA yield correlated strongly with the number of cells per subset. Whereas all 30 or so donors provided naive and central memory subsets, regulatory and stem cell-like memory subsets were isolated from just 8 patients and about 8 healthy donors. In the study, recently diagnosed type 1 diabetes patients and matched healthy donors were compared on the TCRB repertoires of their sorted circulating CD4+ T cell subsets.

General conclusions and limits of the study: At VDJ recombination sites, patients with type 1 diabetes made fewer insertions and deleted more nucleotides, a pattern implying thymic rearrangement abnormalities. Type 1 diabetes patients showed a moderate but significant shortening of TCRB CDR3 length in all four CD4+ subsets. Shorter templates might have been favored by PCR, but patient and control samples were amplified and corrected together, so both groups would have been affected equally by any skew. Only small numbers of individuals were included in the HLA sub-analyses, which left unresolved whether HLA type had any influence on TCRB rearrangement. Naive, central memory and regulatory TCRB repertoires appeared more similar among patients than among healthy donors. Sequencing cDNA rather than genomic DNA could over-represent highly expressing activated cells, although activation and CD3 levels did not differ between groups.

This clone came up many times. Its antigen is unknown. One base away there is no much larger clone; base qualities are not given. A single peripheral blood draw of around 120 mL on average was collected from each donor into heparinised tubes. Naive, central memory, regulatory and stem cell-like memory CD4+ T cells were sorted on a BD FACSAria II using a panel including CD45RO, CCR7, CD25, CD127, CD95 and CD27. A purity above 98% was achieved for all sorted populations. PBMCs were isolated immediately by Lymphoprep density gradient centrifugation and stained directly without culture. So that batch effects would be minimized, each experiment stained and sorted samples in pairs, pairing one healthy donor with one patient. From the germline V gene, CDR1 is SGHTA and CDR2 is FQGNSA. V is trimmed back by 5 bases and J by 3 bases, and the junction contains 9 bases that no gene match accounts for. The CDR3 holds 15 amino acids from the cysteine to the phenylalanine. The read is trimmed to its CDR3 DNA, 45 bases read in frame from base 1.

The entire amount of isolated RNA was reverse transcribed using the High Capacity cDNA Reverse Transcription Kit, so the sequenced TCRB transcripts were expressed ones. Naive, central memory and regulatory T cell samples underwent deep immunoSEQ sequencing, averaging about 3.57 million total reads per sample. Sorted cells were lysed in RLT buffer and RNA was extracted with DNase-treated RNeasy Micro or Mini kits, depending on cell number. To prevent cross-contamination, every cell subset was processed on its own, while patient and healthy donor samples were processed together. The immunoSEQ multiplex PCR was used to amplify TCRB sequences from cDNA, yielding 87-bp fragments that span the CDR3 region. Amplicons were sequenced on the Illumina HiSeq platform. Under the source paper's analysis protocol: PCR bias was corrected computationally using synthetic template baselines, and reads within Hamming distance 2 were collapsed, with unmergeable singletons discarded. Reads were aligned against IMGT to assign V, D and J genes, CDR3 length and insertions or deletions at six rearrangement sites. Clonotype counts were normalized to sorted cell number within each subset before computing true diversity and Gini coefficients with the tcR R package. Repertoire sharing was quantified using the overlap coefficient calculated on TCRB nucleotide sequences. TCRdb obtained this table from immuneACCESS and retained in-frame rearrangements with V and J assigned. These tables miss some clones; where compared with another copy, unresolved V genes account for less than half of the shortfall, and the remainder is unexplained. D and trimming come from the DNA, and the V and J calls and clone size come from that table. The sample table holds hundreds of thousands of clones, of which roughly 15% were seen once. More than 6.5% of the sample belongs to the ten largest clones.

The V and J segments used are TRBV7-2 and TRBJ1-1; a stretch of 7 junction bases matches TRBD1. The TCR originated in a man aged 30 to 45 in good health. Sequenced: central memory CD4+ T cells from blood. For the CDR3, the sequence is CASSNRQGVDTEAFF. The DNA sequence follows: TGTGCCAGCAGCAACCGACAGGGAGTTGACACTGAAGCTTTCTTT.